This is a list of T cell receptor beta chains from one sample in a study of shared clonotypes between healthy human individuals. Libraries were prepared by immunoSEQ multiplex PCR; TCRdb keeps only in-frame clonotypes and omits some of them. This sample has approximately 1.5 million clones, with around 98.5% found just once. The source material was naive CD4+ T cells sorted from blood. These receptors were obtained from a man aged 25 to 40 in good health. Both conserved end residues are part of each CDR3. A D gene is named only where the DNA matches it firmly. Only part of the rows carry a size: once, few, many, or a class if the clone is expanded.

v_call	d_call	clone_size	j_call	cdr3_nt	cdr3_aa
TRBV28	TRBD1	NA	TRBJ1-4	TGTGCCAGCAGTTTATTGGACAGGGGATTAGGTGAAAAACTGTTTTTT	CASSLLDRGLGEKLFF
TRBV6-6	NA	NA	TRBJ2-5	TGTGCCAGCAGTTACTCGCGGGCCACAGAGACCCAGTACTTC	CASSYSRATETQYF
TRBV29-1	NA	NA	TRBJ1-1	TGCAGCGTCCCACAGGGGAACACTGAAGCTTTCTTT	CSVPQGNTEAFF
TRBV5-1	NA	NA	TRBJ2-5	TGCGCCAGCAGCTTGGCCGGAGCGCTAGAGACCCAGTACTTC	CASSLAGALETQYF
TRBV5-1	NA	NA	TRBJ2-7	TGCGCCAGCAGCTTGGGCGGCGCAGGCAACGAGCAGTACTTC	CASSLGGAGNEQYF
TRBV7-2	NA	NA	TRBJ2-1	TGTGCCAGCAGCCTAAAAGTTGGACCCAATGAGCAGTTCTTC	CASSLKVGPNEQFF
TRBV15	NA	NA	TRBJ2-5	TGTGCCACCAGCAGAGGCCTGGGGCTGCAAGAGACCCAGTACTTC	CATSRGLGLQETQYF
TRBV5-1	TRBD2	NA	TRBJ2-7	TGCGCCAGCAGCCGGGGGACTAGCGAATCCTACGAGCAGTACTTC	CASSRGTSESYEQYF
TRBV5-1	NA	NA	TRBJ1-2	TGCGCCAGCAGCTGGGGGACCGATAACTATGGCTACACCTTC	CASSWGTDNYGYTF
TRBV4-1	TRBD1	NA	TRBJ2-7	TGCGCCAGCAGCCAACTTAGACAGGGTTTCTACGAGCAGTACTTC	CASSQLRQGFYEQYF
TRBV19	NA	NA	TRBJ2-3	TGTGCCAGTAGTGGGAGAGGGGGCACAGATACGCAGTATTTT	CASSGRGGTDTQYF
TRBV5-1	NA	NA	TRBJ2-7	TGCGCCAGCAGCTTGGATGGTAACTCCTACGAGCAGTACTTC	CASSLDGNSYEQYF
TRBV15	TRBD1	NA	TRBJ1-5	TGTGCCACCAGGAAATCTACCGGGACAGTAAGCCTCTATAGCAATCAGCCCCAGCATTTT	CATRKSTGTVSLYSNQPQHF
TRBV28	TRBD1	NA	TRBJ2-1	TGTGCCAGCAGTTTATTAGGGACAGGGGACGGCAATGAGCAGTTCTTC	CASSLLGTGDGNEQFF
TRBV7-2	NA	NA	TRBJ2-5	TGTGCCAGCAGCTTTTCCCCCCAAGAGACCCAGTACTTC	CASSFSPQETQYF
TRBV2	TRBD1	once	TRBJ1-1	TGTGCCAGCAGTAGAGATACAGGGGGGGAAGCTTTCTTT	CASSRDTGGEAFF
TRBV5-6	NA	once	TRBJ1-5	TGTGCCAGCAGCGCCCGGGGCAGGGGCGTCAATCAGCCCCAGCATTTT	CASSARGRGVNQPQHF
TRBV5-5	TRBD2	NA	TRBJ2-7	TGTGCCAGCAGCTTGGAGGGAGGGAACTACGAGCAGTACTTC	CASSLEGGNYEQYF
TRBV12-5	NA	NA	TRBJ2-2	TGTGCTAGTGCCAAGGGATTCCGGGAGCTGTTTTTT	CASAKGFRELFF
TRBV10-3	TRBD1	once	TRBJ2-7	TGTGCCATCAGTGAGCCCGGGACAGATACCTACGAGCAGTACTTC	CAISEPGTDTYEQYF
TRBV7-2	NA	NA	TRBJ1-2	TGTGCCAGCAGCACCCGTTTACCGAACCTCGGTGGCTACACCTTC	CASSTRLPNLGGYTF
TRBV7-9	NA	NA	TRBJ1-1	TGTGCCAGCACCCAGTGGGGGGGGAGGAACACTGAAGCTTTCTTT	CASTQWGGRNTEAFF
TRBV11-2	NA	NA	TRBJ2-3	TGTGCCAGCAGACCTAAAATACAGGGTGGAGCCACAGATACGCAGTATTTT	CASRPKIQGGATDTQYF
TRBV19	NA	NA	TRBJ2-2	TGTGCCAGTAGGGTTTGGGGACGAACGAACACCGGGGAGCTGTTTTTT	CASRVWGRTNTGELFF
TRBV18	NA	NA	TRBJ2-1	TGTGCCAGCTCACCACTAGCCGGTTACAATGAGCAGTTCTTC	CASSPLAGYNEQFF
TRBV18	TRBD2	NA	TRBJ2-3	TGTGCCAGCTCACCCGGACTAGCGGGAGGAGTGGAGTACACAGATACGCAGTATTTT	CASSPGLAGGVEYTDTQYF
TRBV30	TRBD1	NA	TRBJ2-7	TGTGCCTGGAGTCGGGGACAGGGCTCCTACGAGCAGTACTTC	CAWSRGQGSYEQYF
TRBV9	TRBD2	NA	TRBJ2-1	TGTGCCAGCAGCGTGAGGGGAGGACTAGCGGGAGAGGATGAGCAGTTCTTC	CASSVRGGLAGEDEQFF
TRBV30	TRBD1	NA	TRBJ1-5	TGTGCCTGGAGTAGGGGCAGGGGGTTTAGTGAGCCCCAGCATTTT	CAWSRGRGFSEPQHF
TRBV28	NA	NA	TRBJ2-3	TGTGCCAGCAGTTTACAGCGAGGGGGCACAGATACGCAGTATTTT	CASSLQRGGTDTQYF
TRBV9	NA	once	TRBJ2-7	TGTGCCAGCAGCGTAGGTCAGGTATCCTACGAGCAGTACTTC	CASSVGQVSYEQYF
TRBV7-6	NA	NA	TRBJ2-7	TGTGCCAGCAGCTCCTCGCCCTACGAGCAGTACTTC	CASSSSPYEQYF
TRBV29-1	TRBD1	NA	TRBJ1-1	TGCAGCGTTGTTGGACAGGGGAATATGGCTTTCTTT	CSVVGQGNMAFF
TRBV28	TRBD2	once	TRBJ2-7	TGTGCCAGCAGCGGGACTAGCGGGAGGGTAAACGACGAGCAGTACTTC	CASSGTSGRVNDEQYF
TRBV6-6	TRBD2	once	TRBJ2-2	TGTGCCAGCACCACGCTAGCGGTTACCGGGGAGCTGTTTTTT	CASTTLAVTGELFF
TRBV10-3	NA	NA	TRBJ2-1	TGTGCCATCAGTGGAGGAGTTGATAACTACAATGAGCAGTTCTTC	CAISGGVDNYNEQFF
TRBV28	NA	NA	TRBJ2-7	TGTGCCAGCAGTTCCTTCTACGAGCAGTACTTC	CASSSFYEQYF
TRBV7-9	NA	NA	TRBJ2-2	TGTGCCCATCGCGGGGAGGGGGACACCGGGGAGCTGTTTTTT	CAHRGEGDTGELFF
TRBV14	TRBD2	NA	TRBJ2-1	TGTGCCAGCAGCCAAGATGTCGGGTCCCTAGCGGGAGGCAATGAGCAGTTCTTC	CASSQDVGSLAGGNEQFF
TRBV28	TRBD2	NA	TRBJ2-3	TGTGCCAGCAGACTATCGGGAGGCCACCTTGCTGGAGATACGCAGTATTTT	CASRLSGGHLAGDTQYF
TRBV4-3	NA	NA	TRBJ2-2	TGCGCCAGCAGCCAAGTACAGGGACCGAACACCGGGGAGCTGTTTTTT	CASSQVQGPNTGELFF
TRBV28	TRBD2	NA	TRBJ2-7	TGTGCCAGCAGTTTCCGACTAGCGGGAGACGACGAGCAGTACTTC	CASSFRLAGDDEQYF
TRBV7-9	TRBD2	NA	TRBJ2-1	TGTGCCAGCAGCTCCGGAAGGGCGGGAGCTACCTACAATGAGCAGTTCTTC	CASSSGRAGATYNEQFF
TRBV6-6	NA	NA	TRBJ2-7	TGTGCCAGCAGTTACGGCGGACTGGGGTACGAGCAGTACTTC	CASSYGGLGYEQYF
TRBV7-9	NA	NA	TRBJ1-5	TGTGCCAGCAGCCCATCGGGCAATCAGCCCCAGCATTTT	CASSPSGNQPQHF